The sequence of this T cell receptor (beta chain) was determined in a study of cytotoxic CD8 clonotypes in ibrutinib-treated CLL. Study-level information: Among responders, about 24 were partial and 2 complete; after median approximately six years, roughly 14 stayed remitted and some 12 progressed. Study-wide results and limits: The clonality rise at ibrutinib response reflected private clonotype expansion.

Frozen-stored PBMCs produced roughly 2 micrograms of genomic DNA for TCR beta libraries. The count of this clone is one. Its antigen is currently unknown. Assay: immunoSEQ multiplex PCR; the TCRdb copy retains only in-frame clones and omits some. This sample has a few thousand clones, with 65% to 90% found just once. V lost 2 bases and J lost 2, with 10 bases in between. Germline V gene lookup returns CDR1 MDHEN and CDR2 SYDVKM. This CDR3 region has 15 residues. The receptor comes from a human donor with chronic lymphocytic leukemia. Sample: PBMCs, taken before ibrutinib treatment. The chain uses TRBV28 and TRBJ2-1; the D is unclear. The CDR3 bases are TGTGCCAGCAGTTTAAGGAGCGACACCTACAATGAGCAGTTCTTC. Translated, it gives CASSLRSDTYNEQFF.